Each of the 24 T cell receptor beta chains below was sequenced from the same sample in a study of T-cell reconstitution after alpha-beta-depleted transplantation in children. It was with unique molecular identifiers that the TCRbeta library was prepared. Using its own MiXCR run on the PCR reads, TCRdb lists one record per CDR3 protein. The sample lists 540,000 or so distinct CDR3 sequences, more than 20% occurring once. The sample consisted of PBMCs, mostly from graft donor cells, taken 360 days after TCRalphabeta/CD19-depleted stem cell transplant. The receptors come from a boy younger than two who had a stem cell transplant for acute myeloid leukemia, so the T cells may come from the graft donor.

This chain connects TRBV11-3 to TRBJ2-1; D assignment may be TRBD1 or TRBD2 (5 bases each). V lost 4 bases to trimming and J lost 9 bases, with 16 bases between them. From germline, CDR1 is SGHNT and CDR2 YENEEA. CDR3 length equals 14 residues. CDR3 amino acids: CASSSQPRGGEQFF. The CDR3 coding sequence is TGTGCCAGCAGCTCCCAACCGAGGGGTGGTGAGCAGTTCTTC.

This clonotype was observed many times. J is TRBJ1-1 and V is TRBV12-3 or TRBV12-4; 8 bases map to TRBD1. The trim removed 6 bases at V and 1 base at J, leaving 13 bases unmatched. This CDR3 comprises 17 residues. In DNA, the CDR3 is TGTGCCAGCAGCAGCGGACAGGGTGGGCTAGGGAACACTGAAGCTTTCTTT. It translates to CASSSGQGGLGNTEAFF.

This clonotype was found many times. This chain joins TRBV4-1 and TRBJ2-1; D gene ambiguous. Germline loops: CDR1 MGHRA, CDR2 YSYEKL. The CDR3 contains 12 residues. V was shortened by 1 base and J by 10 bases, with 8 bases between the two germline ends. CDR3 nucleotides: TGCGCCAGCAGCCAAGTGGCGGCCGAGCAGTTCTTC. Translated: CASSQVAAEQFF.

The sample holds one count of this clonotype. The chain recombines TRBV11-1 with TRBJ2-1, with TRBD2 matching 12 bases. There are 16 residues in the CDR3. Looked up from germline, CDR1 is SGHAT and CDR2 is FQDESV (reference sequence). Trimming removed 5 bases from V and 4 bases from J; junction bases left unmatched: 6. CDR3 DNA sequence: TGTGCCAGCAGCCCAGTGGGACTAGCGGGTTACAATGAGCAGTTCTTC. Protein sequence: CASSPVGLAGYNEQFF.

The table lists this clonotype with many counts. A junction boundary mismatches the germline segment, possibly from a read error. V gene TRBV28 combines with J gene TRBJ2-3; 7 nucleotides match TRBD2. Germline assignment: CDR1 MDHEN and CDR2 SYDVKM. The CDR3 loop spans 15 amino acids. This chain's CDR3 is CASSLNAGVTDMQYF. The CDR3 nucleotides are TGTGCCAGCAGTTTAAACGCGGGGGTCACAGATATGCAGTATTTT.

This clonotype has at least ten counts. This chain connects TRBV5-1 to TRBJ2-1; tentatively, D is TRBD2 (5 bases). CDR3 size: 16 residues. V dropped 2 bases and J dropped 5 bases, with 17 bases sitting between them. Germline V gene lookup returns CDR1 SGHRS and CDR2 YFSETQ. CDR3 residues: CASSFSRASGNNEQFF. CDR3 nucleotides: TGCGCCAGCAGCTTTTCCCGGGCCAGCGGAAACAATGAGCAGTTCTTC.

The gene calls are TRBV6-1 and TRBJ2-1, with TRBD2 as a possible D gene (6 bases). The germline V gene has CDR1 MNHNS and CDR2 SASEGT. The V end was cut by 8 bases, the J end by 4 bases, with 12 bases between. This CDR3 contains 13 residues. The CDR3 is CASAGTPYNEQFF. Here the CDR3 DNA reads TGTGCCAGCGCGGGGACTCCTTACAATGAGCAGTTCTTC.

This clonotype showed up just a few times. The gene calls are TRBV20-1 and TRBJ2-7; 9 bases line up with TRBD1. V shed 1 base, J shed 4 bases, and the junction held 5 bases outside the gene matches. CDR3 length equals 14 residues. CDR1 and CDR2 from the germline V gene are DFQATT and SNEGSKA (reference sequence). CDR3 residues: CSARGQTGGYEQYV. CDR3 in DNA: TGCAGTGCTAGAGGTCAGACAGGGGGATACGAGCAGTACGTC.

The gene calls are TRBV10-3 and TRBJ2-2; tentatively, D is TRBD2 (5 bases). CDR3 length: 14 amino acids. Deletions cut 7 bases from V and 1 base from J, with 10 bases between. CDR1 and CDR2 (germline): ENHRY, SYGVKD. CDR3 protein: CAINPSGNTGELFF. The CDR3 region has the DNA TGTGCCATCAACCCCAGCGGGAACACCGGGGAGCTGTTTTTT.

This clonotype was seen more than once but under ten times. The chain recombines TRBV6-1 with TRBJ2-7, with D perhaps TRBD1 (5 bases). V was clipped by 7 bases and J by 1 base, with 17 bases between them. Germline V gives CDR1 MNHNS, CDR2 SASEGT. The CDR3 covers 15 residues. The CDR3 region is CASTESPGISYEQYF. The CDR3, as DNA: TGTGCCAGCACCGAATCCCCAGGGATTTCCTACGAGCAGTACTTC.

Here the CDR3 reads CASGQGVNTEAFF. CDR3 sequence (DNA): TGTGCCAGTGGACAGGGCGTGAACACTGAAGCTTTCTTT. The rearrangement joins TRBV19 to TRBJ1-1, with 8 bases lining up with TRBD1. The CDR3 has 13 amino acids. J lost 0 bases, V lost 8 bases, and 2 bases had no gene match. Germline V gives CDR1 LNHDA, CDR2 SQIVND (reference sequence).

In this sample, this clonotype turned up many times. The chain recombines TRBV29-1 with TRBJ2-1, with D possibly matching TRBD1 (6 bases). CDR1 is SQVTM and CDR2 is ANQGSEA in the germline V gene. V shed 6 bases and J shed 4 bases, with 13 bases lying between them. This CDR3 comprises 13 residues. The CDR3 nucleotides read TGCAGCGTCCCCCGACAGGATTACAATGAGCAGTTCTTC. It encodes CSVPRQDYNEQFF.

This chain links TRBV18 with TRBJ2-3; D ambiguous. CDR1 KGHSH and CDR2 LQKENI come from the germline V gene. The CDR3 totals 22 residues. V lost 2 bases to trimming and J lost 3 bases, with 33 bases between them. The CDR3 sequence is CASSPTPIRARNPSRSTDTQYF. CDR3 nucleotides: TGTGCCAGCTCACCAACACCGATCCGGGCTAGAAACCCCTCACGGTCGACAGATACGCAGTATTTT.

This clonotype occurred many times. The CDR3 sequence: CASQPGDRGRETQYF. In DNA form, the CDR3 reads TGTGCCAGTCAACCCGGTGACAGGGGAAGAGAGACCCAGTACTTC. The rearrangement uses TRBV6-1 and TRBJ2-5, with 8 bases lining up with TRBD1. The CDR3 runs 15 residues. J was trimmed by 4 bases and V by 9 bases; bases with no gene match: 13. CDR1 MNHNS and CDR2 SASEGT come from the germline V gene.

In its sample, this clonotype was seen a few times. This rearrangement joins TRBV10-1 to TRBJ2-5, with TRBD1 as a possible D gene (5 bases). From germline, CDR1 is WNHNN and CDR2 SYGVQD (reference sequence). CDR3 length: 16 residues. Trimming took off 0 bases at V and 2 bases at J, with 13 bases between the two ends. CDR3 sequence (DNA): TGCGCCAGCAGTGAGTCGTTAGGGGCAGGACAAGAGACCCAGTACTTC. Translation: CASSESLGAGQETQYF.

The chain recombines TRBV7-2 with TRBJ1-1; no clear D. V lost 5 bases to trimming and J lost 5 bases, with 15 bases between them. The CDR3 is 14 residues long. Germline lookup yields CDR1 SGHTA and CDR2 FQGNSA. The CDR3 protein is CASSPRGGETEAFF. The CDR3 nucleotides read TGTGCCAGCAGCCCCCGAGGCGGGGAGACTGAAGCTTTCTTT.

The rearrangement links TRBV25-1 to TRBJ1-1; 8 nucleotides match TRBD1. This CDR3 is 18 amino acids long. The V gene's germline CDR1 is MGHDK and CDR2 SYGVNS. V lost 0 bases to trimming and J lost 2 bases; unmatched junction nucleotides: 11. In nucleotides, the CDR3 is TGTGCCAGCAGTGAATATTACAGGACAGGGAATGGAAACACTGAAGCTTTCTTT. It encodes CASSEYYRTGNGNTEAFF.

The sample holds many counts of this clonotype. The rearrangement links TRBV7-8 to TRBJ2-5; D unresolved. The germline V and J ends were trimmed by 3 bases and 5 bases, with 10 bases remaining between them. This CDR3 is built from 13 residues. CDR1 and CDR2 from the germline V gene are SGHVS and FQNEAQ. This CDR3 is CASSFWGAETQYF. Here the CDR3 DNA reads TGTGCCAGCAGCTTTTGGGGTGCGGAGACCCAGTACTTC.

Only a few counts were recorded for this clonotype. This chain links TRBV25-1 with TRBJ2-3; D is undetermined. Germline V gene data show CDR1 as MGHDK and CDR2 as SYGVNS. The V gene lost 3 bases and the J gene lost 0 bases, with 4 bases spanning the gap. The CDR3 has 13 residues. DNA for the CDR3: TGTGCCAGCAGTGAGGCTAGCACAGATACGCAGTATTTT. Translation gives CASSEASTDTQYF.

The rearrangement uses TRBV10-3 and TRBJ2-7; no reliable D call. V was shortened by 3 bases and J by 4 bases, with 10 bases between the two germline ends. The CDR3 has 13 amino acids. CDR1 is ENHRY, CDR2 SYGVKD, per germline. CDR3 residues: CAISEQVGYEQYF. The DNA for the CDR3 is TGTGCCATCAGTGAACAAGTAGGGTACGAGCAGTACTTC.

The chain has TRBV14 and TRBJ2-1; D is perhaps TRBD1 (6 bases). This CDR3 is 15 amino acids long. CDR1 SGHDN and CDR2 FVKESK come from the germline V gene. The ends were cut back, 4 bases at V and 2 bases at J, with 12 bases in the middle. Here the CDR3 DNA reads TGTGCCAGCAGCCGAGTAGGGACACCCTACAATGAGCAGTTCTTC. Its protein is CASSRVGTPYNEQFF.

This clonotype was counted many times. The chain uses TRBV20-1 and TRBJ2-7, with D possibly matching TRBD1 (6 bases). This CDR3 contains 15 residues. Germline V lookup: CDR1 DFQATT, CDR2 SNEGSKA (reference sequence). The V gene lost 0 bases and the J gene lost 5 bases, with 17 bases spanning the gap. CDR3 amino acids: CSARDPGHQNHEQYV. The CDR3 DNA reads as TGCAGTGCTAGAGATCCGGGACATCAAAACCACGAGCAGTACGTC.

The genes are TRBV12-3 or TRBV12-4 and TRBJ1-4, with a tentative D call TRBD1 (6 bases). V lost 6 bases, J lost 8 bases, and 16 bases lay in between. The CDR3 runs to 14 residues. CDR3 coding DNA: TGTGCCAGCAGACCCGGGGGGGCAGGCGAAAAACTGTTTTTT. Translated, it gives CASRPGGAGEKLFF.

Ten or more counts support this clonotype. The chain uses TRBV20-1 and TRBJ2-7; D is undetermined. The CDR3 sequence is 14 residues long. The germline gives CDR1 DFQATT, CDR2 SNEGSKA (reference sequence). V dropped 0 bases and J dropped 3 bases, with 12 bases sitting between them. CDR3 region: CSAREGQANYEQYF. The CDR3 nucleotides read TGCAGTGCTAGAGAGGGCCAGGCAAACTACGAGCAGTACTTC.